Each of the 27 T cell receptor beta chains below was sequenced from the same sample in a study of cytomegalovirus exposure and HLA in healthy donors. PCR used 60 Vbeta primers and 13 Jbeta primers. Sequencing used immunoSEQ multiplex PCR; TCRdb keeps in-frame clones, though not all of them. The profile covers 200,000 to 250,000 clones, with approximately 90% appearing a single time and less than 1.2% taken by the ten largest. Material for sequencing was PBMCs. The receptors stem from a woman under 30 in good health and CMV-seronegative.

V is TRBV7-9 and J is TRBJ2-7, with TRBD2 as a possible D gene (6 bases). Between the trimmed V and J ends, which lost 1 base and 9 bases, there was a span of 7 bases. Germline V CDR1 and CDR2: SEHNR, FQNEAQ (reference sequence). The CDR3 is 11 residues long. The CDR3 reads CASSLVEGQYF. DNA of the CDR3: TGTGCCAGCAGCTTAGTGGAGGGGCAGTACTTC.

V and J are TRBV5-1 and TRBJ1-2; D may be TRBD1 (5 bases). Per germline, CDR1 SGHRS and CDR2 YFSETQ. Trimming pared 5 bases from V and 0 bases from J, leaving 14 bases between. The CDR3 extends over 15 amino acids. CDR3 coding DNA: TGCGCCAGCAGTCTCCAGGGAACCGCTAACTATGGCTACACCTTC. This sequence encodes CASSLQGTANYGYTF.

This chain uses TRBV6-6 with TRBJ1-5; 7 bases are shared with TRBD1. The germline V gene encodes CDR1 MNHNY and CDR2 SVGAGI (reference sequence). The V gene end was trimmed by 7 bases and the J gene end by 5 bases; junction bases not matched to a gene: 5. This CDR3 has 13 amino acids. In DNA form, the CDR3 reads TGTGCCAGCAATCCGACAGGGCATCAGCCCCAGCATTTT. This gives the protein CASNPTGHQPQHF.

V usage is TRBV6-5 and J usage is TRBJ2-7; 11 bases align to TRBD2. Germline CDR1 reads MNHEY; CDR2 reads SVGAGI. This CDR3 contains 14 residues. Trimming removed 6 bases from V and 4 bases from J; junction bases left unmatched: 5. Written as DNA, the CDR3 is TGTGCCAGCAGCTTGGGACTAGCGGCTTACGAGCAGTACTTC. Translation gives CASSLGLAAYEQYF.

The CDR3 DNA reads TGTGCCAGCAGTTCTAGCGGGGGGACTTCCTACGAGCAGTACTTC. This translates into CASSSSGGTSYEQYF. The chain uses TRBV7-8 and TRBJ2-7; 11 nucleotides line up with TRBD2. This CDR3 contains 15 residues. Looked up from germline, CDR1 is SGHVS and CDR2 is FQNEAQ. J was trimmed by 1 base and V by 6 bases; bases with no gene match: 5.

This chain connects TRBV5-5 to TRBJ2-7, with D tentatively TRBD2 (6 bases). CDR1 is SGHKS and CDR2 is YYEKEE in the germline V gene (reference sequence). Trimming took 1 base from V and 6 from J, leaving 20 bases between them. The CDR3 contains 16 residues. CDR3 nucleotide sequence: TGTGCCAGCAGCTTGAGGAGTGCGGGACCCTACGGCGAGCAGTACTTC. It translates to CASSLRSAGPYGEQYF.

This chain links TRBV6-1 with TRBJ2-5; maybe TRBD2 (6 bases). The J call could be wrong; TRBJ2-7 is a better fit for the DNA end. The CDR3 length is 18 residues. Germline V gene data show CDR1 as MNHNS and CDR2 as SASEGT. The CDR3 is CASSERDSWEPETYEQYF. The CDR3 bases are TGTGCCAGCAGTGAAAGGGACTCCTGGGAGCCGGAGACCTACGAGCAGTACTTC.

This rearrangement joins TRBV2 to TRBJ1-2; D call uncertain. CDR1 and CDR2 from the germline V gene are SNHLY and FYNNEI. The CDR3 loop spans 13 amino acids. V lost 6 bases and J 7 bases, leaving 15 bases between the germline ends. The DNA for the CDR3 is TGTGCCAGCAGAGAGATCGAGAGCGGTGGCTACACCTTC. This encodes CASREIESGGYTF.

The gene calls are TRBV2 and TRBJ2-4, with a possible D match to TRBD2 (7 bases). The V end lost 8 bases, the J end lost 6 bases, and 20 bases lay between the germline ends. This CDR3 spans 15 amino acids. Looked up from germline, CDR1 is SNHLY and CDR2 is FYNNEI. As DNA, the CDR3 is TGTGCCAGCCGAGGGGTGGGGGGGGCGATAAACATTCAGTACTTC. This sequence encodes CASRGVGGAINIQYF.

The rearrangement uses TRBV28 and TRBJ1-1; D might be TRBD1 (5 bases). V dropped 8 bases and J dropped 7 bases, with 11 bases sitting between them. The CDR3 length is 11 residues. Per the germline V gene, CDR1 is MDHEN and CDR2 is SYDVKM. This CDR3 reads CASSKTVEAFF. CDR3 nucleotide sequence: TGTGCCAGCTCCAAGACAGTTGAAGCTTTCTTT. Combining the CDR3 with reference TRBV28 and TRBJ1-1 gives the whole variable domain DVKVTQSSRYLVKRTGEKVFLECVQDMDHENMFWYRQDPGLGLRLIYFSYDVKMKEKGDIPEGYSVSREKKERFSLILESASTNQTSMYLCASSKTVEAFFGQGTRLTVV.

This CDR3 is CAISEFTGSNYGYTF. CDR3 in DNA: TGTGCCATCAGTGAATTCACAGGTTCGAACTATGGCTACACCTTC. The chain joins TRBV10-3 to TRBJ1-2, with D possibly TRBD1 on 5 matching bases. The CDR3 extends over 15 amino acids. The germline gives CDR1 ENHRY, CDR2 SYGVKD. Trimming pared 3 bases from V and 2 bases from J, leaving 13 bases between.

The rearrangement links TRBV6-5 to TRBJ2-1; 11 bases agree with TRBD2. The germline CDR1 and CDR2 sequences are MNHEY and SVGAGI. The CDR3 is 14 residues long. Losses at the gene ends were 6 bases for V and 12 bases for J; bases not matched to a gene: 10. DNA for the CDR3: TGTGCCAGCAGCGGACTAGCGGGCAAGGGGGGGCAGTTCTTC. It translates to CASSGLAGKGGQFF.

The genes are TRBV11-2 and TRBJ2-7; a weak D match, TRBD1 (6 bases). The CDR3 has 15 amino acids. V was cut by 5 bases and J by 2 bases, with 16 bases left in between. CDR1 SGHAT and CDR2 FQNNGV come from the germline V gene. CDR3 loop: CASSLTGTTTYEQYF. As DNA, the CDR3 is TGTGCCAGCAGCCTAACCGGGACAACGACCTACGAGCAGTACTTC.

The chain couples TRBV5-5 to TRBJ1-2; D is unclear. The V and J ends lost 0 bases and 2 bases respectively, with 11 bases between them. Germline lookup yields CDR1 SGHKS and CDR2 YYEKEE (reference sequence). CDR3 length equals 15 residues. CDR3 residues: CASSLVPTINYGYTF. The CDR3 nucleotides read TGTGCCAGCAGCTTGGTCCCCACTATAAACTATGGCTACACCTTC.

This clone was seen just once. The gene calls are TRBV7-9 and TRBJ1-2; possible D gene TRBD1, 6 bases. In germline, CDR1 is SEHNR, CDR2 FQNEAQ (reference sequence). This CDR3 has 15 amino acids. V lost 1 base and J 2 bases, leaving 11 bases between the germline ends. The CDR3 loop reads CASSLDQGLNYGYTF. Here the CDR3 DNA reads TGTGCCAGCAGCTTAGATCAGGGGCTGAACTATGGCTACACCTTC.

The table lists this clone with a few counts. CDR3 sequence reads: CAIGRGLAGAPDTQYF. DNA for the CDR3: TGTGCCATCGGGCGGGGACTAGCGGGAGCTCCAGATACGCAGTATTTT. The chain links TRBV10-3 to TRBJ2-3, with 14 bases aligning to TRBD2. This CDR3 comprises 16 residues. The J segment lost 4 bases and the V segment lost 8 bases, leaving 8 bases of the junction unmatched. The germline CDR1 and CDR2 sequences are ENHRY and SYGVKD.

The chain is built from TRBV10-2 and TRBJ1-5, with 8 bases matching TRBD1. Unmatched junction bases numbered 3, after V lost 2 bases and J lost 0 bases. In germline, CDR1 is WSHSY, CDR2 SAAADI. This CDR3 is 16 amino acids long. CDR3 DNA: TGCGCCAGCAGTGAGGGGACAGGACATAGCAATCAGCCCCAGCATTTT. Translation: CASSEGTGHSNQPQHF.

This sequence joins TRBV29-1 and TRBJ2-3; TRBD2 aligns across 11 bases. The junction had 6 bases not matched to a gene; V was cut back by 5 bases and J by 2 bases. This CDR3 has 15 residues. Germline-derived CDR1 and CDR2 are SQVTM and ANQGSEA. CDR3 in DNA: TGCAGCGTTACCGGGACTAGCGGATACACAGATACGCAGTATTTT. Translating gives CSVTGTSGYTDTQYF.

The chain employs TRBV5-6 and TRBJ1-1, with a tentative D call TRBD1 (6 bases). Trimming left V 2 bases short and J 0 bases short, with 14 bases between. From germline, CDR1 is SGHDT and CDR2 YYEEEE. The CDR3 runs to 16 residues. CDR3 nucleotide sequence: TGTGCCAGCAGCTTAGCTACAGGGTACATGAACACTGAAGCTTTCTTT. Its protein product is CASSLATGYMNTEAFF.

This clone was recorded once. CDR3 in amino acids: CASSLSINSYYEQYF. In nucleotides, the CDR3 is TGCGCCAGCAGCTTGAGCATCAATTCCTACTACGAGCAGTACTTC. V and J are TRBV5-1 and TRBJ2-7; D is uncertain. V was pared by 1 base and J by 3 bases, with 14 bases between. The CDR3 is 15 residues long. Per germline, CDR1 SGHRS and CDR2 YFSETQ. Based on the CDR3 plus reference TRBV5-1 and TRBJ2-7, the full variable domain is KAGVTQTPRYLIKTRGQQVTLSCSPISGHRSVSWYQQTPGQGLQFLFEYFSETQRNKGNFPGRFSGRQFSNSRSEMNVSTLELGDSALYLCASSLSINSYYEQYFGPGTRLTVT.

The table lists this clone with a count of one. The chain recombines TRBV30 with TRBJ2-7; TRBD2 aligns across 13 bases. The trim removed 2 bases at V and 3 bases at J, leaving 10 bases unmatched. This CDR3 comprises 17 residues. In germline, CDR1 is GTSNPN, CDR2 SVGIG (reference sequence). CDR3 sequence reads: CAWSRLEGLAGIYEQYF. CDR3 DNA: TGTGCCTGGAGTCGTCTCGAGGGACTAGCGGGAATCTACGAGCAGTACTTC.

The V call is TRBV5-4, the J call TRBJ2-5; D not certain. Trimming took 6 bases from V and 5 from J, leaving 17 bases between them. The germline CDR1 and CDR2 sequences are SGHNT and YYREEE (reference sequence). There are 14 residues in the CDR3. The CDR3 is CASTGRPSRETQYF. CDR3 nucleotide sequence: TGTGCCAGCACTGGAAGACCGTCTAGGGAGACCCAGTACTTC.

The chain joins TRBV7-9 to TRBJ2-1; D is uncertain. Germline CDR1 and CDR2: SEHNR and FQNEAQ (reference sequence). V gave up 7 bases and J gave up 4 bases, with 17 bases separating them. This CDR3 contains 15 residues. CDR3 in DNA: TGTGCCAGCACCCACTCGACGACCGGGTACAATGAGCAGTTCTTC. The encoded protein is CASTHSTTGYNEQFF.

The CDR3 nucleotides read TGCGCCAGCAGCCAACAACAAGCTAGCGGGGGATACAATGAGCAGTTCTTC. Protein product: CASSQQQASGGYNEQFF. This chain uses TRBV4-1 with TRBJ2-1; 10 nucleotides agree with TRBD2. Losses at the gene ends were 2 bases for V and 4 bases for J; bases not matched to a gene: 8. This CDR3 has 17 amino acids. Germline CDR1 and CDR2: MGHRA and YSYEKL.

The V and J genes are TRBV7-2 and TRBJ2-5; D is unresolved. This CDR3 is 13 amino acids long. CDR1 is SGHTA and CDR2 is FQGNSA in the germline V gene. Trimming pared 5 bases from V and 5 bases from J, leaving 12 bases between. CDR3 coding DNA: TGTGCCAGCAGCATATCCCCGTTCGAGACCCAGTACTTC. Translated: CASSISPFETQYF.

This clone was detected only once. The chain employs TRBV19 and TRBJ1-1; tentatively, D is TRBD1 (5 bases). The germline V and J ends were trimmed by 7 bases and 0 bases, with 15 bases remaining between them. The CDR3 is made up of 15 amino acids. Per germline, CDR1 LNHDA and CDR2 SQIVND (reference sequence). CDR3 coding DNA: TGTGCCAGTATGGGTGGACACAACATGAACACTGAAGCTTTCTTT. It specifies CASMGGHNMNTEAFF.

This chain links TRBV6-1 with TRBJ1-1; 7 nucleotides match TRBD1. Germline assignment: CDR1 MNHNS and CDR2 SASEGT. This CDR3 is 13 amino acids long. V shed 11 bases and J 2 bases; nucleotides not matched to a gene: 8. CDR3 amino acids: CAGQVGSNTEAFF. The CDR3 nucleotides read TGTGCCGGACAGGTGGGATCCAACACTGAAGCTTTCTTT.